Following are 10 T cell receptor beta chains from one sample sequenced in a study of T cell repertoires in cytomegalovirus infection. These TCRs' antigens remain unknown. MiXCR, applied by TCRdb to the reads, yields one record per CDR3 protein. The data hold approximately 910,000 distinct CDR3 sequences, with more than 25% observed a single time. The sample in question was cultured CD8+ T cells from PBMCs, obtained from culture after CMV antigen stimulation. The receptors come from a human donor in good health (CMV status not recorded). Some clones in this sample may be carry-over from other donors' samples.

The chain combines TRBV5-3 with TRBJ2-3; possible D gene TRBD2, 5 bases. TRBV5-3 falls under the ORF class, with uncertain function. V gave up 8 bases and J gave up 5 bases, with 21 bases separating them. The CDR3 totals 15 residues. The CDR3, as DNA: TGTGCCAGCAGCGTAGAGGACTGGATGGGAGATACGCAGTATTTT. This gives the protein CASSVEDWMGDTQYF.

This clonotype has a count of ten or more. CDR3 residues: CASSLGRLLYNEQFF. The CDR3 DNA reads TGTGCCAGCAGCTTAGGCAGGCTACTCTACAATGAGCAGTTCTTC. The rearrangement joins TRBV7-6 to TRBJ2-1; D unclear. The CDR3 runs to 15 residues. CDR1 is SGHVS and CDR2 is FNYEAQ in the germline V gene. V gave up 1 base and J gave up 3 bases, with 10 bases separating them.

V usage is TRBV6-5 and J usage is TRBJ2-5; D gene ambiguous. Looked up from germline, CDR1 is MNHEY and CDR2 is SVGAGI. Between the trimmed V and J ends, which lost 6 bases and 3 bases, there was a span of 17 bases. The CDR3 runs to 15 residues. CDR3 nucleotide sequence: TGTGCCAGCAGCCAGGACGCTTGGAATGAAGAGACCCAGTACTTC. Protein sequence: CASSQDAWNEETQYF.

The J gene is TRBJ2-5, the V gene TRBV20-1; maybe TRBD2 (6 bases). V was shortened by 3 bases and J by 4 bases, with 18 bases between the two germline ends. This CDR3 is built from 15 residues. CDR1 is DFQATT, CDR2 SNEGSKA, per germline (reference sequence). The CDR3 bases are TGCAGTGCTAGCCCGGGACTCCGGTGGATAGAGACCCAGTACTTC. Protein product: CSASPGLRWIETQYF.

The chain employs TRBV4-3 and TRBJ2-2; 10 bases agree with TRBD2. The CDR3 is 16 amino acids. Germline V gives CDR1 LGHNA, CDR2 YSLEER. The junction had 7 bases not matched to a gene; V was cut back by 4 bases and J by 5 bases. The CDR3 nucleotides read TGCGCCAGCAGCCCGATAGCGGGGGGCGGGACCGGGGAGCTGTTTTTT. This translates into CASSPIAGGGTGELFF.

This clonotype turned up a few times. The chain recombines TRBV27 with TRBJ2-3, with D perhaps TRBD2 (5 bases). CDR3 length: 13 residues. Germline V gene sequence: CDR1 MNHEY, CDR2 SMNVEV (reference sequence). V was cut by 8 bases and J by 2 bases, with 11 bases left in between. CDR3 sequence (DNA): TGTGCCAGCGAGGACGGGATCACAGATACGCAGTATTTT. Translation gives CASEDGITDTQYF.

V is TRBV5-6 and J is TRBJ1-6; a weak D match, TRBD1 (5 bases). Germline V CDR1 and CDR2: SGHDT, YYEEEE. V dropped 2 bases and J dropped 3 bases, with 9 bases sitting between them. The CDR3 is 15 residues long. The CDR3 sequence is CASSLDSNYNSPLHF. As DNA, the CDR3 is TGTGCCAGCAGCTTAGACAGTAACTATAATTCACCCCTCCACTTT.

The count of this clonotype is one. A much larger clonotype is one base distant, so this may be a read error. This chain connects TRBV15 to TRBJ2-5, with 7 bases that match TRBD2. Germline-derived CDR1 and CDR2 are LNHNV and YYDKDF (reference sequence). The CDR3 sequence is 15 residues long. With 6 bases clipped from V and 4 bases from J, the junction kept 11 bases outside the gene matches. In DNA, the CDR3 is TGTGCCACCAGACCTGTTAGCGGGTGTAGAGAGACCCAGTACTTC. Its protein is CATRPVSGCRETQYF. Full variable domain (outside the CDR3, taken from reference TRBV15 and TRBJ2-5): DAMVIQNPRYQVTQFGKPVTLSCSQTLNHNVMYWYQQKSSQAPKLLFHYYDKDFNNEADTPDNFQSRRPNTSFCFLDIRSPGLGDTAMYLCATRPVSGCRETQYFGPGTRLLVL.

This chain links TRBV28 with TRBJ2-1, with 9 bases that match TRBD1. There are 14 residues in the CDR3. The germline CDR1 and CDR2 sequences are MDHEN and SYDVKM. Trimming removed 5 bases from V and 9 bases from J; junction bases left unmatched: 8. The CDR3 protein is CASSLRDRVGEQFF. The DNA of the CDR3 is TGTGCCAGCAGTCTCCGGGACAGGGTCGGTGAGCAGTTCTTC.

This chain connects TRBV7-9 to TRBJ2-2, with D possibly being TRBD1 (6 bases). Trimming took 2 bases from V and 6 from J, leaving 10 bases between them. The CDR3 totals 14 residues. Germline V gene lookup returns CDR1 SEHNR and CDR2 FQNEAQ (reference sequence). In DNA form, the CDR3 reads TGTGCCAGCAGCTTAAGGCCAGGGGCCGGGGAGCTGTTTTTT. Residues: CASSLRPGAGELFF.